This record covers a single T cell receptor beta chain. CD45RO negativity and positive selection for CCR7 defined naive CD8 cells, a population that excluded terminally differentiated effector memory CD45RA+ cells. Adult donors, all healthy and HIV-negative, had no recent acute infections or vaccinations. V lost 0 bases and J 5 bases, leaving 12 bases between the germline ends. Germline assignment: CDR1 SGDLS and CDR2 YYNGEE. The CDR3 loop spans 14 amino acids. The record originates from a study of shared clonotypes between healthy human individuals. About the study: Contributing individuals were a couple of females and a few males aged 18 to 49.

Method: immunoSEQ multiplex PCR; TCRdb's copy keeps in-frame clones and lacks some. The data show around 2,000,000 clones, roughly 91% seen once. The sequenced sample consisted of naive CD8+ T cells from PBMCs. The chain joins TRBV9 to TRBJ2-7; D might be TRBD1 or TRBD2, each matching 5 bases. This TCR was sampled from a young man in good health. Some clones in this sample may be carry-over from other donors' samples. The CDR3 spells CASSVGGSYDEQYF. For the CDR3, the DNA is TGTGCCAGCAGCGTAGGGGGGTCTTATGACGAGCAGTACTTC.